The subject of this entry is one T cell receptor beta chain. The CDR3 length is 12 residues. From germline, CDR1 is SQVTM and CDR2 ANQGSEA. The data belong to a study of CD8+CD57+ T cells in acquired aplastic anemia. Turning to the study itself: Mean read depth for CD4+ cells from healthy donors was roughly 11 million.

The TCR beta profiling, which covered VDJ combination and CDR3 sequence, was carried out using genomic DNA as the template. TCRdb itself ran the reads through MiXCR, one entry per CDR3 protein. The sample records a few hundred thousand distinct CDR3 sequences, 60% to 65% being singletons. The chain has TRBV29-1 and TRBJ2-1; maybe TRBD2 (6 bases). Sequences were obtained from sorted CD4+, CD8+, or CD8+CD57+ T cells (not recorded which) from PBMCs. This sequence was found in a human donor in good health. CDR3 coding DNA: TGCAGTACTAGCAGCTCCTACAATGAGCAGTTCTTC. Translation gives CSTSSSYNEQFF.